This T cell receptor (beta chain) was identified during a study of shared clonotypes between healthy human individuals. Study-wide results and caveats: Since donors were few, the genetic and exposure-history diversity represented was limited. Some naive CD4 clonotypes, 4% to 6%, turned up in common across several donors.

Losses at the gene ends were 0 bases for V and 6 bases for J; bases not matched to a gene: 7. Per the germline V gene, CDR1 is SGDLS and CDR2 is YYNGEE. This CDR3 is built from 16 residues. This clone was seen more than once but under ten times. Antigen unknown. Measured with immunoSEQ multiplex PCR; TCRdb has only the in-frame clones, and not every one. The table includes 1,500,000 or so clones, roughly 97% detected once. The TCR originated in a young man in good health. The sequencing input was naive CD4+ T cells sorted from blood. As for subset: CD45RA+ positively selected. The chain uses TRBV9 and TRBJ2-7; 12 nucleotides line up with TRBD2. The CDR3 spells CASSVASSGLAGEQYF. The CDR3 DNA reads TGTGCCAGCAGCGTAGCTTCCTCGGGACTAGCGGGCGAGCAGTACTTC.